Listed here are 8 T cell receptor beta chains from one sample, sequenced in a study of blood T cells in healthy people across ages. A second PCR, run for about 7 to 11 cycles, used a sample-barcoded 5' primer plus a J-beta primer mix. TCRdb reanalysed the 5' RACE reads using MiXCR and keeps one entry per CDR3 protein. There are about 690,000 distinct CDR3 sequences in the sample; over 40% occur only once, and 25% to 35% lies in the top ten. Sequencing input: blood. Receptors were obtained from an older man in good health.

J is TRBJ2-3 and V is TRBV10-3, with D possibly TRBD2 on 5 matching bases. Germline V gene sequence: CDR1 ENHRY, CDR2 SYGVKD. V dropped 6 bases and J dropped 1 base, with 14 bases sitting between them. The CDR3 consists of 15 residues. CDR3 nucleotide sequence: TGTGCCATCAGATTCGACATTAGCGGCACAGATACGCAGTATTTT. Its protein product is CAIRFDISGTDTQYF.

CDR3 DNA: TGTGCCAGCAGCCCCCCGGGGGCGCATGATGGCTACACCTTC. This translates into CASSPPGAHDGYTF. This chain uses TRBV28 with TRBJ1-2; D possibly corresponds to TRBD1 (6 bases). V was cut by 6 bases and J by 6 bases, with 17 bases left in between. The length of the CDR3 is 14 residues. The germline V gene has CDR1 MDHEN and CDR2 SYDVKM.

The rearrangement joins TRBV29-1 to TRBJ2-5, with 9 bases lining up with TRBD1. This CDR3 is built from 14 residues. The germline V gene encodes CDR1 SQVTM and CDR2 ANQGSEA. The V gene end was trimmed by 5 bases and the J gene end by 3 bases; junction bases not matched to a gene: 7. CDR3 residues: CSVTPGTGKETQYF. CDR3 sequence (DNA): TGCAGCGTTACCCCCGGGACAGGGAAAGAGACCCAGTACTTC.

As to this clonotype: At one boundary the junction diverges from the germline segment, which might be a read error. The gene calls are TRBV4-2 and TRBJ2-1; D could derive from TRBD1 or TRBD2 (5 bases each). From germline, CDR1 is LGHNA and CDR2 YNFKEQ. This CDR3 is built from 16 residues. The CDR3 region is CAGSQGSGAAVDEQFF. The CDR3, as DNA: TGTGCCGGCAGCCAAGGATCCGGGGCGGCGGTTGATGAGCAGTTCTTC.

This clonotype was picked up a small number of times. The V call is TRBV5-1, the J call TRBJ2-3, with 10 bases matching TRBD2. CDR3 length: 15 amino acids. V lost 4 bases, J lost 7 bases, and 9 bases stayed unmatched. Germline assignment: CDR1 SGHRS and CDR2 YFSETQ. The CDR3 spells CASSLLSGGANTQYF. CDR3 bases: TGCGCCAGCAGCCTCCTCAGCGGGGGGGCGAATACGCAGTATTTT.

This clonotype was seen ten or more times. The chain recombines TRBV29-1 with TRBJ2-5; no clear D. Germline values: CDR1 SQVTM, CDR2 ANQGSEA. The CDR3 totals 11 residues. The V end was cut by 7 bases, the J end by 2 bases, with 8 bases between. The CDR3 is CSGGRQETQYF. Here the CDR3 DNA reads TGCAGCGGCGGACGGCAAGAGACCCAGTACTTC.

The V and J genes are TRBV6-6 and TRBJ2-4; D is unresolved. This CDR3 is 15 amino acids long. Germline lookup yields CDR1 MNHNY and CDR2 SVGAGI (reference sequence). The V and J ends lost 1 base and 3 bases respectively, with 10 bases between them. CDR3 sequence: CASSYYRVDKNIQYF. The CDR3 region has the DNA TGTGCCAGCAGTTACTATCGTGTCGACAAAAACATTCAGTACTTC.

The chain joins TRBV9 to TRBJ2-2; a weak D match, TRBD1 (5 bases). The CDR3 is made up of 16 amino acids. Germline V gene sequence: CDR1 SGDLS, CDR2 YYNGEE. Between the trimmed V and J ends, which lost 0 bases and 5 bases, there was a span of 14 bases. This chain's CDR3 is CASSVGADQGTGELFF. CDR3 coding DNA: TGTGCCAGCAGCGTAGGGGCGGACCAGGGTACCGGGGAGCTGTTTTTT.